The 5 T cell receptor beta chains given below trace back to one sample, sequenced in a study of T cell repertoires in cytomegalovirus infection. TCRdb recomputed calls from the reads with MiXCR, one row per CDR3 protein. Found here are fewer than 250,000 distinct CDR3 sequences, 9% to 15% of them singletons; the top ten hold 1.6%. The specimen sequenced was PBMCs. These receptors all stem from a human donor in good health (CMV status not recorded). Some clones in this sample may be carry-over from other donors' samples.

V and J are TRBV20-1 and TRBJ2-7; 8 bases agree with TRBD2. CDR1 DFQATT and CDR2 SNEGSKA come from the germline V gene (reference sequence). Trimming at V came to 2 bases and at J to 6 bases, leaving 6 bases not matched to a gene. The CDR3 length is 13 residues. CDR3 nucleotides: TGCAGTGCTAGATATCGGGGACTAGGCGAGCAGTACTTC. Amino acids: CSARYRGLGEQYF.

This clonotype was seen many times. The chain employs TRBV7-8 and TRBJ1-5; D might be TRBD1 (5 bases). Germline V gene sequence: CDR1 SGHVS, CDR2 FQNEAQ. Trimming left V 3 bases short and J 2 bases short, with 14 bases between. This CDR3 region has 16 residues. Here the CDR3 reads CASSLVGAGGNQPQHF. The DNA for the CDR3 is TGTGCCAGCAGCTTGGTCGGGGCCGGGGGCAATCAGCCCCAGCATTTT.

This clonotype has more than one count but fewer than ten. This chain joins TRBV4-1 and TRBJ1-4; weak D call: TRBD1 (5 bases). This CDR3 region has 14 residues. Germline lookup yields CDR1 MGHRA and CDR2 YSYEKL. Trimming removed 2 bases from V and 8 bases from J, with 12 bases in between. The CDR3 DNA follows: TGCGCCAGCAGCCAAAACGGGGCGAGGGAAAAACTGTTTTTT. Its translation is CASSQNGAREKLFF.

In its sample, this clonotype was seen many times. The V call is TRBV19, the J call TRBJ2-5, with D hard to call. The CDR3 sequence is 15 residues long. The V gene lost 1 base and the J gene lost 0 bases, with 9 bases spanning the gap. Germline lookup yields CDR1 LNHDA and CDR2 SQIVND (reference sequence). This CDR3 is CASSIGSGDQETQYF. The CDR3 coding sequence is TGTGCCAGTAGTATAGGGTCAGGAGACCAAGAGACCCAGTACTTC.

V and J are TRBV20-1 and TRBJ2-3, with 14 nucleotides matching TRBD2. V shed 4 bases and J 6 bases; nucleotides not matched to a gene: 18. Germline assignment: CDR1 DFQATT and CDR2 SNEGSKA (reference sequence). CDR3 length: 19 amino acids. For the CDR3, the DNA is TGCAGTGCTACCAATCTGGGACTAGCGGGGGTCCGGCTTGGGGATACGCAGTATTTT. As protein: CSATNLGLAGVRLGDTQYF.